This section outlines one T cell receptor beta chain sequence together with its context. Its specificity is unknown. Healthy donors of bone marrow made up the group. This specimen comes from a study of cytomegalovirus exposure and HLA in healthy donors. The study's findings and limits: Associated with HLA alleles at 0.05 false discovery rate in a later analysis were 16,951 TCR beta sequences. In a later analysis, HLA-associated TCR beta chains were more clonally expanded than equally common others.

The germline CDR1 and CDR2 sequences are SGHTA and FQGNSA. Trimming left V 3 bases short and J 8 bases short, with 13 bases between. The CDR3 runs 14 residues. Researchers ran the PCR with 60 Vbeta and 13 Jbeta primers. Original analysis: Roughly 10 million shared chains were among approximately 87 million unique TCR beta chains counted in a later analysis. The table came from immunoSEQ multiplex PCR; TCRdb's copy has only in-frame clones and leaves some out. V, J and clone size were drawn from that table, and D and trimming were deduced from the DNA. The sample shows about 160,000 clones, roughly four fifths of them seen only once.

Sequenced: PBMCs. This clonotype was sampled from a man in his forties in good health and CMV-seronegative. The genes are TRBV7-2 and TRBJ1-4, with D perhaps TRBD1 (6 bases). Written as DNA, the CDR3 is TGTGCCAGCAGCTTGTACAGGGTCGGAGAAAAACTGTTTTTT. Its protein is CASSLYRVGEKLFF.